These 5 T cell receptor beta chains were sequenced from one sample in a study of T cell changes during pregnancy in multiple sclerosis. Sequenced by immunoSEQ multiplex PCR; TCRdb stores in-frame clones only, minus some. Altogether 90,000 to 120,000 clones are present, around 92% being singletons, with the ten largest covering 0.78%. The sequences come from peripheral blood, collected in the third trimester of pregnancy. These receptors were collected from a female donor in good health, enrolled as a control in a pregnancy study.

The CDR3, as DNA: TGTGCCAGCAGCAACCGACAGGGGATTTACTATGGCTACACCTTC. It encodes CASSNRQGIYYGYTF. V is TRBV21-1 and J is TRBJ1-2; the tabulated D call, TRBD1, remains unverified against the DNA. TRBV21-1 is listed as a pseudogene. The CDR3 contains 15 residues.

J is TRBJ2-3 and V is TRBV7-9, with D possibly being TRBD2 (7 bases). Trimming stripped 5 bases from V and 1 base from J, with 16 bases between. CDR3 length equals 16 residues. Germline values: CDR1 SEHNR, CDR2 FQNEAQ (reference sequence). The DNA for the CDR3 is TGTGCCAGCAGCCCCCAGGCGGGGGCGGGCACAGATACGCAGTATTTT. Translating gives CASSPQAGAGTDTQYF.

This chain connects TRBV9 to TRBJ2-2, with D maybe TRBD1 (6 bases). From germline, CDR1 is SGDLS and CDR2 YYNGEE. Trimming left V 2 bases short and J 5 bases short, with 16 bases between. This CDR3 is 16 amino acids long. The CDR3 sequence: CASSVGPPRGTGELFF. CDR3 in DNA: TGTGCCAGCAGCGTGGGACCCCCGAGGGGGACCGGGGAGCTGTTTTTT.

This clone was observed a few times. This chain connects TRBV27 to TRBJ1-6, with TRBD1 matching 8 bases. With V trimmed by 6 bases and J by 6 bases, 4 bases remained unmatched. Germline values: CDR1 MNHEY, CDR2 SMNVEV (reference sequence). The CDR3 sequence is 14 residues long. CDR3 loop: CASRTTGANSPLHF. CDR3 bases: TGTGCCAGCAGAACGACAGGGGCTAATTCACCCCTCCACTTT.

The rearrangement links TRBV7-2 to TRBJ1-3; TRBD1 might be the D (6 bases). The CDR3 contains 15 residues. V lost 4 bases to trimming and J lost 1 base, with 11 bases between them. Germline values: CDR1 SGHTA, CDR2 FQGNSA. Written as DNA, the CDR3 is TGTGCCAGCAGCTCGGAAACAGGGTCTGGAAACACCATATATTTT. Residues: CASSSETGSGNTIYF.